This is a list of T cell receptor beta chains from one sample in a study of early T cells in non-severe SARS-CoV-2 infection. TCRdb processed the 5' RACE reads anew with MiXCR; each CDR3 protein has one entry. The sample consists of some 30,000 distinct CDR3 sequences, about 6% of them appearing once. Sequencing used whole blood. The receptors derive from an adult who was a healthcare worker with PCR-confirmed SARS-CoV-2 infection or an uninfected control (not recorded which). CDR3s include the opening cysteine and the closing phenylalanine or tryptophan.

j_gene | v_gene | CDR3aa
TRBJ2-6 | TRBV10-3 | CAITEGQISSGANVLTF
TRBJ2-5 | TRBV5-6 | CASSLWGGKTQYF
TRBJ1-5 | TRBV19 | CASRRQGRGWSNQPQHF
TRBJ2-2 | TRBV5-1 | CASTIGASTGELFF
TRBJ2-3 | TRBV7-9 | CASSHSGSTDTQYF
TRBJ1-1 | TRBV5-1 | CASSLGTGPTEAFF
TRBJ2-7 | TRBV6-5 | CASSRTPDRAGEQYF
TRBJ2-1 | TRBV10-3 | CAIRKNSGGTDYNEQFF
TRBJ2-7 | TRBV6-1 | CASKTKQGSYEQYF
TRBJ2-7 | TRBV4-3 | CASSQSASADSYEQYF
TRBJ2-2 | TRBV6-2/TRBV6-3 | CASSNVSPTGELFF
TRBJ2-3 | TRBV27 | CASSFVGSTDTQYF
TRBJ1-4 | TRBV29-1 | CSVGVGVYEKLFF
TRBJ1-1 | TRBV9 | CASSVSPGRTGTNTEAFF
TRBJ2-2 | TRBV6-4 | CASSDSVEPPGELFF
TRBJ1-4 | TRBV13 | CASSYRDRENEKLFF
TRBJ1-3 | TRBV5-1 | CASSYGQGPNTIYF
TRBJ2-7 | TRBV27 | CASSGLAGEQYF
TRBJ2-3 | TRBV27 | CASSFSHPSTDTQYF
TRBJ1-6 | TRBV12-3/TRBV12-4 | CASSLTGADNSPLHF